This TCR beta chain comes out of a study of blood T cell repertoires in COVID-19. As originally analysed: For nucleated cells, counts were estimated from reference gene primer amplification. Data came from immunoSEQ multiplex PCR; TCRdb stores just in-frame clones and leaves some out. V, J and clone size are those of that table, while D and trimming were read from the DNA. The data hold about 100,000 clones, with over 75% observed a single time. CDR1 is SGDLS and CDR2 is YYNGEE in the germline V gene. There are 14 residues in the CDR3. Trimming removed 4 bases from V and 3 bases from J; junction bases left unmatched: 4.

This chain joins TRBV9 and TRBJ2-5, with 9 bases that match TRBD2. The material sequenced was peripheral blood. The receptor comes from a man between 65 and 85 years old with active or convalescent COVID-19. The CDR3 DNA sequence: TGTGCCAGCAGCCCCAGCGGGGGGAAAGAGACCCAGTACTTC. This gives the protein CASSPSGGKETQYF.